The rows below give T cell receptor beta chains drawn from one sample of a study of cytomegalovirus exposure and HLA in healthy donors. Method: immunoSEQ multiplex PCR; TCRdb's copy keeps in-frame clones and lacks some. The table lists about 160,000 clones, approximately 80% of them singletons. The source material was PBMCs. These TCRs come from a man aged 18 to 30 in good health and CMV-seropositive. Both conserved end residues are part of each CDR3. Fields, in order: D gene, clone size, J gene, V gene, CDR3 protein, CDR3 DNA. A D gene is named only where the DNA matches it firmly. The size entry is marked missing in some rows and otherwise reads once, few, many or a size class.

d_call: TRBD1; clone_size: -; j_call: TRBJ1-4; v_call: TRBV18; cdr3_aa: CASSPTGKDEKLFF; cdr3_nt: TGTGCCAGCTCACCGACAGGGAAAGATGAAAAACTGTTTTTT
d_call: -; clone_size: -; j_call: TRBJ1-4; v_call: TRBV11-2; cdr3_aa: CASRRRRGTTNEKLFF; cdr3_nt: TGTGCCAGCAGGCGACGGCGGGGGACAACTAATGAAAAACTGTTTTTT
d_call: -; clone_size: -; j_call: TRBJ1-1; v_call: TRBV21-1; cdr3_aa: CASSKASPDTEAFF; cdr3_nt: TGTGCCAGCAGCAAAGCGAGCCCTGACACTGAAGCTTTCTTT
d_call: -; clone_size: -; j_call: TRBJ2-3; v_call: TRBV7-9; cdr3_aa: CASSLVLAPTDTQYF; cdr3_nt: TGTGCCAGCAGCTTAGTGCTAGCTCCCACAGATACGCAGTATTTT
d_call: -; clone_size: -; j_call: TRBJ1-2; v_call: TRBV7-2; cdr3_aa: CASSKNRDPGYTF; cdr3_nt: TGTGCCAGCAGCAAGAACAGGGATCCTGGCTACACCTTC
d_call: -; clone_size: -; j_call: TRBJ2-5; v_call: TRBV11-2; cdr3_aa: CASSAAGPGWETQYF; cdr3_nt: TGTGCCAGCAGCGCAGCAGGGCCTGGATGGGAGACCCAGTACTTC
d_call: -; clone_size: -; j_call: TRBJ2-7; v_call: TRBV2; cdr3_aa: CASSEIKRKPYEQYF; cdr3_nt: TGTGCCAGCAGTGAAATTAAGAGAAAACCCTACGAGCAGTACTTC
d_call: -; clone_size: -; j_call: TRBJ2-7; v_call: TRBV5-6; cdr3_aa: CASRGSSYEQYF; cdr3_nt: TGTGCCAGCAGGGGCAGCTCCTACGAGCAGTACTTC
d_call: -; clone_size: -; j_call: TRBJ1-4; v_call: TRBV19; cdr3_aa: CASSMRGLDEKLFF; cdr3_nt: TGTGCCAGTAGTATGCGGGGGCTGGATGAAAAACTGTTTTTT
d_call: -; clone_size: -; j_call: TRBJ1-2; v_call: TRBV6-5; cdr3_aa: CASSYLSVYGYTF; cdr3_nt: TGTGCCAGCAGTTACTTGTCAGTCTATGGCTACACCTTC
d_call: -; clone_size: once; j_call: TRBJ1-4; v_call: TRBV28; cdr3_aa: CASSPTSRRTNEKLFF; cdr3_nt: TGTGCCAGCAGTCCCACAAGCCGCAGGACTAATGAAAAACTGTTTTTT
d_call: -; clone_size: -; j_call: TRBJ1-4; v_call: TRBV7-9; cdr3_aa: CASSFGGAEKLFF; cdr3_nt: TGTGCCAGCAGCTTTGGGGGCGCGGAAAAACTGTTTTTT
d_call: -; clone_size: -; j_call: TRBJ1-6; v_call: TRBV7-2; cdr3_aa: CASSFTLRATYNSPLHF; cdr3_nt: TGTGCCAGCAGCTTTACACTGCGGGCAACATATAATTCACCCCTCCACTTT
d_call: -; clone_size: few; j_call: TRBJ1-4; v_call: TRBV4-1; cdr3_aa: CASSFPGVMDEKLFF; cdr3_nt: TGCGCCAGCAGCTTTCCAGGGGTCATGGATGAAAAACTGTTTTTT
d_call: -; clone_size: -; j_call: TRBJ1-1; v_call: TRBV11-2; cdr3_aa: CASSLGESGTEAFF; cdr3_nt: TGTGCCAGCAGCTTAGGGGAGAGCGGCACTGAAGCTTTCTTT
d_call: TRBD1; clone_size: -; j_call: TRBJ2-5; v_call: TRBV10-3; cdr3_aa: CAISVRTGAPETQYF; cdr3_nt: TGTGCCATCAGCGTGCGGACAGGCGCACCGGAGACCCAGTACTTC
d_call: -; clone_size: -; j_call: TRBJ1-4; v_call: TRBV9; cdr3_aa: CASSVAGYNEKLFF; cdr3_nt: TGTGCCAGCAGCGTAGCGGGTTATAATGAAAAACTGTTTTTT
d_call: -; clone_size: few; j_call: TRBJ1-1; v_call: TRBV27; cdr3_aa: CASSLSPGSNTEAFF; cdr3_nt: TGTGCCAGCAGTTTATCGCCAGGCTCGAACACTGAAGCTTTCTTT
d_call: -; clone_size: few; j_call: TRBJ2-2; v_call: TRBV7-9; cdr3_aa: CASSPTTGTGELFF; cdr3_nt: TGTGCCAGCAGCCCCACCACCGGCACCGGGGAGCTGTTTTTT
d_call: TRBD1; clone_size: -; j_call: TRBJ1-1; v_call: TRBV6-5; cdr3_aa: CASSYVQGAGGEAFF; cdr3_nt: TGTGCCAGCAGTTATGTACAGGGGGCAGGTGGTGAAGCTTTCTTT
d_call: TRBD2; clone_size: once; j_call: TRBJ2-7; v_call: TRBV9; cdr3_aa: CASSAGGLPYEQYF; cdr3_nt: TGTGCCAGCAGCGCGGGGGGTCTTCCCTACGAGCAGTACTTC
d_call: -; clone_size: once; j_call: TRBJ2-5; v_call: TRBV5-1; cdr3_aa: CASSSLTSLRETQYF; cdr3_nt: TGCGCCAGCAGCTCCCTTACTAGCCTCCGGGAGACCCAGTACTTC
d_call: -; clone_size: -; j_call: TRBJ2-5; v_call: TRBV7-9; cdr3_aa: CASSLIRGYYQETQYF; cdr3_nt: TGTGCCAGCAGCTTAATTAGGGGCTACTACCAAGAGACCCAGTACTTC
d_call: TRBD1; clone_size: -; j_call: TRBJ2-7; v_call: TRBV5-1; cdr3_aa: CASSRTGGSYEQYF; cdr3_nt: TGCGCCAGCAGTCGGACAGGCGGCTCCTACGAGCAGTACTTC
d_call: TRBD2; clone_size: few; j_call: TRBJ2-1; v_call: TRBV28; cdr3_aa: CASRRGGLNEQFF; cdr3_nt: TGTGCCAGCAGGCGGGGGGGCCTCAATGAGCAGTTCTTC
d_call: TRBD1; clone_size: -; j_call: TRBJ1-4; v_call: TRBV2; cdr3_aa: CASMLPGGGPATNEKLFF; cdr3_nt: TGTGCCAGCATGCTCCCAGGGGGAGGTCCTGCAACTAATGAAAAACTGTTTTTT
d_call: TRBD1; clone_size: few; j_call: TRBJ1-1; v_call: TRBV19; cdr3_aa: CASSISRGTAEAFF; cdr3_nt: TGTGCCAGTAGTATTTCTCGGGGGACAGCAGAAGCTTTCTTT
d_call: -; clone_size: -; j_call: TRBJ1-3; v_call: TRBV5-8; cdr3_aa: CASRSGTLGNTIYF; cdr3_nt: TGTGCCAGCCGGAGCGGGACCCTTGGAAACACCATATATTTT
d_call: -; clone_size: -; j_call: TRBJ1-5; v_call: TRBV19; cdr3_aa: CASSTPTDIGVVSNQPQHF; cdr3_nt: TGTGCCAGTAGTACCCCGACAGACATTGGGGTAGTTAGCAATCAGCCCCAGCATTTT
d_call: TRBD1; clone_size: -; j_call: TRBJ1-2; v_call: TRBV7-9; cdr3_aa: CASSSPGQAPNGYTF; cdr3_nt: TGTGCCAGCAGCTCGCCGGGACAGGCCCCCAATGGCTACACCTTC
d_call: TRBD1; clone_size: -; j_call: TRBJ2-7; v_call: TRBV5-1; cdr3_aa: CASSLAGGASEQYF; cdr3_nt: TGCGCCAGCAGCTTGGCAGGGGGCGCGTCCGAGCAGTACTTC
d_call: -; clone_size: -; j_call: TRBJ2-6; v_call: TRBV7-2; cdr3_aa: CASSLYGLGPISGANVLTF; cdr3_nt: TGTGCCAGCAGCTTATATGGATTGGGGCCAATCTCTGGGGCCAACGTCCTGACTTTC
d_call: TRBD1; clone_size: -; j_call: TRBJ2-5; v_call: TRBV5-1; cdr3_aa: CASSPGTGRGETQYF; cdr3_nt: TGCGCCAGCAGCCCCGGGACAGGGAGGGGAGAGACCCAGTACTTC
d_call: TRBD1; clone_size: -; j_call: TRBJ2-2; v_call: TRBV6-5; cdr3_aa: CASSPTGIGELFF; cdr3_nt: TGTGCCAGCAGCCCGACAGGGATCGGGGAGCTGTTTTTT
d_call: -; clone_size: few; j_call: TRBJ1-1; v_call: TRBV4-1; cdr3_aa: CASSQLKTVVNTEAFF; cdr3_nt: TGCGCCAGCAGCCAACTTAAGACAGTAGTTAACACTGAAGCTTTCTTT
d_call: TRBD2; clone_size: -; j_call: TRBJ2-3; v_call: TRBV19; cdr3_aa: CASSIRGLAGGTDTQYF; cdr3_nt: TGTGCCAGTAGTATAAGGGGCCTAGCGGGAGGCACAGATACGCAGTATTTT
d_call: TRBD1; clone_size: -; j_call: TRBJ1-2; v_call: TRBV6-6; cdr3_aa: CASSRTGGYHGYTF; cdr3_nt: TGTGCCAGCAGCCGTACAGGGGGCTATCATGGCTACACCTTC